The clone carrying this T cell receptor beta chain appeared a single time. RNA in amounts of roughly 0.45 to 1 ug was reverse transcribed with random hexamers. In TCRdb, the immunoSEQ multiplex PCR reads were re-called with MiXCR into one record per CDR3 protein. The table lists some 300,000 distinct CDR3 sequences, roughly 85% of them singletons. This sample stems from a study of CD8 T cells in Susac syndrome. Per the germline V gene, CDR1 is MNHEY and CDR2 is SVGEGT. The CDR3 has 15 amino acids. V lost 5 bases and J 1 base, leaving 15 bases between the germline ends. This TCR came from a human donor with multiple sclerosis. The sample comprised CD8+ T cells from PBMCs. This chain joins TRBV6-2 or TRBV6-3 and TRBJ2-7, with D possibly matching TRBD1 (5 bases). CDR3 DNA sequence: TGTGCCAGCAGTAGTTACCAGGGCCGTTCCTACGAGCAGTACTTC. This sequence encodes CASSSYQGRSYEQYF.